Given below is one T cell receptor beta chain in context. This sample is drawn from a study of CD8 T cells in ankylosing spondylitis. One entry per CDR3 protein results from TCRdb running MiXCR on the 5' RACE reads. The data hold a few hundred thousand distinct CDR3 sequences, with around 20% observed a single time. Germline values: CDR1 SQVTM, CDR2 ANQGSEA. V lost 4 bases, J lost 2 bases, and 5 bases lay in between. There are 11 residues in the CDR3. The sample taken for sequencing was blood, either unsorted or a sorted T cell fraction (not recorded which). The rearrangement joins TRBV29-1 to TRBJ1-2; D ambiguous. The receptor comes from a male donor with ankylosing spondylitis or in good health (not recorded which). CDR3 sequence: CSVVENYGYTF. The CDR3 DNA is TGCAGCGTTGTTGAGAACTATGGCTACACCTTC.